The text below deals with one TCR beta chain. Participant reports of clinical history set cohort assignment. Recovery meant two consecutive negative NP/OP PCR tests, professional clearance, or resolved symptoms. This sample was taken from a study of blood T cell repertoires in COVID-19. At the level of the study: Samples representing acute and convalescent COVID-19 were sourced from the United States, Italy and Spain. The cDNA or gDNA used as material had been derived from T cells, B-cell-depleted T cells, or PBMCs.

Profiling relied on immunoSEQ multiplex PCR, and the TCRdb table lists in-frame clones only, not all of them. The top ten clones hold about 4% of a sample with about 300,000 clones, under 90% of them seen once. CDR3 length: 15 amino acids. Germline loops: CDR1 SGHVS, CDR2 FQNEAQ. The trim removed 5 bases at V and 3 bases at J, leaving 4 bases unmatched. Sequenced sample: PBMCs or T cells enriched from blood (not recorded which). This TCR came from a man aged 25-40 years who had recovered from COVID-19. This chain uses TRBV7-8 with TRBJ2-7, with TRBD2 identical over 13 bases. CDR3 nucleotide sequence: TGTGCCAGCAGCCGGGGACTAGCGGGACGCTACGAGCAGTACTTC. Translated, it gives CASSRGLAGRYEQYF.